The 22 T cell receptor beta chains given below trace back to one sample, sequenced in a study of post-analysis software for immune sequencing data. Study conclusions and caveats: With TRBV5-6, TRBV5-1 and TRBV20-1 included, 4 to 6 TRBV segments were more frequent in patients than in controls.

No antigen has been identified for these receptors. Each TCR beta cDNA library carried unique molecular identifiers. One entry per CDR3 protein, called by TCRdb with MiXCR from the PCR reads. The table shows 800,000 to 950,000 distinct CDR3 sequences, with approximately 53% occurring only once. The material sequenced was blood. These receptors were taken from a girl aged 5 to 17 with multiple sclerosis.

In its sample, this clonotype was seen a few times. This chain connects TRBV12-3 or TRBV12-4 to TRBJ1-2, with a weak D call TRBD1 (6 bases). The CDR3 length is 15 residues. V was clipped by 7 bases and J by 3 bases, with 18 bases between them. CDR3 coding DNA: TGTGCCAGCACCCGGGCGGGGGCGGGGGACTATGGCTACACCTTC. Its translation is CASTRAGAGDYGYTF.

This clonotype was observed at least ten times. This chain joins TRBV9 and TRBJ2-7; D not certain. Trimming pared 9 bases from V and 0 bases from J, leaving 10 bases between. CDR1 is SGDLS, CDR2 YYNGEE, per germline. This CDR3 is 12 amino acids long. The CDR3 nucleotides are TGTGCCATCCCTCCCCTCTCCTACGAGCAGTACTTC. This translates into CAIPPLSYEQYF.

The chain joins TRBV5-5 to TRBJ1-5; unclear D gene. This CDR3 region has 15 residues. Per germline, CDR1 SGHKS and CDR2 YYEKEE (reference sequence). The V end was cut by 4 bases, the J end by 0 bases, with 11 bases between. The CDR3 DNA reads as TGTGCCAGCAGCCTCCGAGGGCATAGCAATCAGCCCCAGCATTTT. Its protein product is CASSLRGHSNQPQHF. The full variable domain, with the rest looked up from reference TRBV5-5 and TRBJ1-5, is DAGVTQSPTHLIKTRGQQVTLRCSPISGHKSVSWYQQVLGQGPQFIFQYYEKEERGRGNFPDRFSARQFPNYSSELNVNALLLGDSALYLCASSLRGHSNQPQHFGDGTRLSIL.

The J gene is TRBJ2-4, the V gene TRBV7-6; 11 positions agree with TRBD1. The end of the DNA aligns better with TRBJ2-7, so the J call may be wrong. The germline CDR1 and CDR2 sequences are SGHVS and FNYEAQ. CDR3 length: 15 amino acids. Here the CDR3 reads CASSQGQGAWNEQYF. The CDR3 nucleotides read TGTGCCAGCAGCCAAGGACAGGGGGCTTGGAACGAGCAGTACTTC.

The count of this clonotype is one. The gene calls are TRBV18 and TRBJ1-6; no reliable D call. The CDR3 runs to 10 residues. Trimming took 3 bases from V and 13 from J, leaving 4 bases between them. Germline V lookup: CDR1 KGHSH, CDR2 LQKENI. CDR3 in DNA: TGTGCCAGCTCACCTCTGCCCCTCCACTTT. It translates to CASSPLPLHF.

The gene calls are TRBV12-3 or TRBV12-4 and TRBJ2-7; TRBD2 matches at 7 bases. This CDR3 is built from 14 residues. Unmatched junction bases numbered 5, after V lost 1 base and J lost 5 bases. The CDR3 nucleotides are TGTGCCAGCAGTTTAGGGCTCGGGAGGAACGAGCAGTACTTC. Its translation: CASSLGLGRNEQYF.

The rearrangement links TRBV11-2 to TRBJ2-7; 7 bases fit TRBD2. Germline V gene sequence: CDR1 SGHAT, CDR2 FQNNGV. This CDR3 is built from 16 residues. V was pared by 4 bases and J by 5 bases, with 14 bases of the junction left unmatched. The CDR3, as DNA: TGTGCCAGCAGCTCGCGCACCCAAGCGGGAAGTAACGAGCAGTACTTC. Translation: CASSSRTQAGSNEQYF.

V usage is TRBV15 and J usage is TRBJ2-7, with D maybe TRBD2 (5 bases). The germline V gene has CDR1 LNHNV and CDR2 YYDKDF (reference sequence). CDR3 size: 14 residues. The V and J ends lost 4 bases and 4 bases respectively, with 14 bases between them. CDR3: CATSTAPRGYEQYF. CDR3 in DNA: TGTGCCACCAGCACGGCACCCCGAGGGTACGAGCAGTACTTC.

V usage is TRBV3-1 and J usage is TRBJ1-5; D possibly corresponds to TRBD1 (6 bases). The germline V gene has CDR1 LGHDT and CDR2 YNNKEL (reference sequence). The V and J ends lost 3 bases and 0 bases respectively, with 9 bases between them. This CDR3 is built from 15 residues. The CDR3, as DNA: TGTGCCAGCAGCCAGGGGGGGCGTAGCAATCAGCCCCAGCATTTT. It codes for CASSQGGRSNQPQHF.

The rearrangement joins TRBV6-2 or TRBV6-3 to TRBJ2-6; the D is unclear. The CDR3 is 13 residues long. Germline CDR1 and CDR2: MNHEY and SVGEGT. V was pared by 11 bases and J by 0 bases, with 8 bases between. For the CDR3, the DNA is TGTGCCGTTCGAGTCTCTGGGGCCAACGTCCTGACTTTC. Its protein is CAVRVSGANVLTF.

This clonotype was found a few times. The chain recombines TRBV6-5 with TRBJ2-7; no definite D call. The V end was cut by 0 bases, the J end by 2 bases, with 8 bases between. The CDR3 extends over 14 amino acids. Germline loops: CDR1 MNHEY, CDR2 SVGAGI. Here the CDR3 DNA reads TGTGCCAGCAGTTACTCGAGCAGTCCCTACGAGCAGTACTTC. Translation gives CASSYSSSPYEQYF.

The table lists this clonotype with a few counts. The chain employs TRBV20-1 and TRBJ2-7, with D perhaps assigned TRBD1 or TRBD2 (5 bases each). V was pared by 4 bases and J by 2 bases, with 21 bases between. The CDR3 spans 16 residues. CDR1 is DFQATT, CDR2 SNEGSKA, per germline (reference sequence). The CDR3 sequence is CSATSFRDRLTYEQYF. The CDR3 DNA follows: TGCAGTGCTACCTCTTTCCGGGACCGTTTAACCTACGAGCAGTACTTC.

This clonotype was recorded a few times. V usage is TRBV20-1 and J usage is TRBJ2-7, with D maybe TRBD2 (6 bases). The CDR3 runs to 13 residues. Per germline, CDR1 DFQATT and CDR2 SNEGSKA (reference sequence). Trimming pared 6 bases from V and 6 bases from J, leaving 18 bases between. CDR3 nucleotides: TGCAGTGCCATTAGCGGTGGTGGGGGCGAGCAGTACTTC. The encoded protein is CSAISGGGGEQYF.

The CDR3 region is CASGPGDTQYF. Here the CDR3 DNA reads TGTGCCAGCGGCCCGGGAGATACGCAGTATTTT. The V call is TRBV11-2, the J call TRBJ2-3; D remains ambiguous. This CDR3 has 11 amino acids. Germline loops: CDR1 SGHAT, CDR2 FQNNGV. Trimming left V 8 bases short and J 5 bases short, with 8 bases between.

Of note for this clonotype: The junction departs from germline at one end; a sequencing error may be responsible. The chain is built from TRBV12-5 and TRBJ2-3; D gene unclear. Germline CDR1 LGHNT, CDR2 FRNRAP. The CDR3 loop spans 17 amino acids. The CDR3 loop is CASGFFLRRGSTDTQYF. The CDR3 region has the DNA TGTGCTAGTGGTTTCTTCCTTCGGAGAGGAAGCACAGATACACAGTATTTT.

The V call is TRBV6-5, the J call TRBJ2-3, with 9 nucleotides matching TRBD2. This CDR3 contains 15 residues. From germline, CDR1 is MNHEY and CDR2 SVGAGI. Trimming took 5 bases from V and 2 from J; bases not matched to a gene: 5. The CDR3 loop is CASSPIAGATDTQYF. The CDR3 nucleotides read TGTGCCAGCAGTCCCATAGCGGGGGCCACAGATACGCAGTATTTT.

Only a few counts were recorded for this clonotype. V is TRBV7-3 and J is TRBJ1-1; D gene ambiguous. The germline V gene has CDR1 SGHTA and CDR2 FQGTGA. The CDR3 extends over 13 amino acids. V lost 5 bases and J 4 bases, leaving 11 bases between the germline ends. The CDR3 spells CASSLTHSTEAFF. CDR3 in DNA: TGTGCCAGCAGCCTGACACATTCCACTGAAGCTTTCTTT.

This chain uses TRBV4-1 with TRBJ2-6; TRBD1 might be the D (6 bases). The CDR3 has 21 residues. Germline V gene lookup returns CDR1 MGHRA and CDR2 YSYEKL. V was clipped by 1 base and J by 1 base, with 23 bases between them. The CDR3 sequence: CASSQASPQGRGGSGANVLTF. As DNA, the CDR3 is TGCGCCAGCAGCCAAGCGAGCCCCCAGGGGCGTGGTGGATCTGGGGCCAACGTCCTGACTTTC.

As DNA, the CDR3 is TGCGCCAGCAGCCCCGAGGGACTGGCGGGAGTGAGAAACAATGAGCAGTTCTTC. Protein product: CASSPEGLAGVRNNEQFF. The chain joins TRBV5-1 to TRBJ2-7; 7 nucleotides match TRBD2. The DNA end lines up better with TRBJ2-1; the J call may be wrong. Germline V gene lookup returns CDR1 SGHRS and CDR2 YFSETQ. The length of the CDR3 is 18 residues.

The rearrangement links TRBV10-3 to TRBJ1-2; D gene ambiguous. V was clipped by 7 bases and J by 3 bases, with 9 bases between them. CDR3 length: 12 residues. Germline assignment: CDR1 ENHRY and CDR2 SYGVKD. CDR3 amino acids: CAITTRDYGYTF. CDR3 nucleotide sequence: TGTGCCATCACGACGAGGGACTATGGCTACACCTTC.

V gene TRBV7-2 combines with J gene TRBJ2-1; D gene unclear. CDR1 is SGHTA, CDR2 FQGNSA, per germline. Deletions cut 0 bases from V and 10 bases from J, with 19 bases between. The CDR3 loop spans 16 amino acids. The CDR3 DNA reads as TGTGCCAGCAGCTTAGCAGTAGGACCCCCTATCGTGGAGCAGTTCTTC. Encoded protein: CASSLAVGPPIVEQFF.

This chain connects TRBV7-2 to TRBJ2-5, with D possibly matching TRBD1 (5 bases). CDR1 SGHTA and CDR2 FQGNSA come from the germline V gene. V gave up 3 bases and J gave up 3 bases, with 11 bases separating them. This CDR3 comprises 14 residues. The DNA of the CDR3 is TGTGCCAGCAGCTTGATGCAGGGAAAAGAGACCCAGTACTTC. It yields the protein CASSLMQGKETQYF.